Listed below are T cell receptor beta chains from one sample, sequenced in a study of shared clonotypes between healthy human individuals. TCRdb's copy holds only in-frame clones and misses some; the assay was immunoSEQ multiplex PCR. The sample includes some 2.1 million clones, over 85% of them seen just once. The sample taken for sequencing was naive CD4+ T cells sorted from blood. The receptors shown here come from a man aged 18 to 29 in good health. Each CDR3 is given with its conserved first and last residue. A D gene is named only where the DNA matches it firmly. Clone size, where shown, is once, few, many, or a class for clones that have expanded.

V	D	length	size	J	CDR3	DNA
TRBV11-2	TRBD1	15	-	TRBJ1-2	CASSLALGTGRGYTF	TGTGCCAGCAGCTTAGCTTTGGGGACAGGGCGAGGCTACACCTTC
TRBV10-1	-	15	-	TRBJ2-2	CASSKGPANTGELFF	TGCGCCAGCAGCAAGGGGCCAGCGAACACCGGGGAGCTGTTTTTT
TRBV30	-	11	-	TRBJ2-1	CAWSGVNEQFF	TGTGCCTGGAGTGGGGTCAATGAGCAGTTCTTC
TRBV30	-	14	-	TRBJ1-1	CAWIAGNFVTEAFF	TGTGCCTGGATAGCAGGGAATTTTGTGACTGAAGCTTTCTTT
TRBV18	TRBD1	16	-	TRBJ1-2	CASSPGRGQGHYGYTF	TGTGCCAGCTCACCGGGCAGGGGGCAAGGTCACTATGGCTACACCTTC
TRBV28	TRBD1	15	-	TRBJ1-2	CASSLAPQGNYGYTF	TGTGCCAGCAGTCTCGCCCCACAGGGGAACTATGGCTACACCTTC
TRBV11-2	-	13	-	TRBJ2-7	CASSLVRQAEQYF	TGTGCCAGCAGCTTAGTCCGTCAGGCCGAGCAGTACTTC
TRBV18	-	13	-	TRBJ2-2	CASSPLSTGELFF	TGTGCCAGCTCACCACTTAGTACCGGGGAGCTGTTTTTT
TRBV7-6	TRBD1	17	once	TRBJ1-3	CASSPYRGALSGNTIYF	TGTGCCAGCAGCCCATACAGGGGAGCACTCTCTGGAAACACCATATATTTT
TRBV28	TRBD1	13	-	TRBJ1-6	CASSTGTVVSLHF	TGTGCCAGCAGCACCGGGACAGTAGTTTCCCTCCACTTT
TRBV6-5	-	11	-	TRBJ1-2	CASSWDYGYTF	TGTGCCAGCAGTTGGGATTATGGCTACACCTTC
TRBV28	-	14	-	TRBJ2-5	CASSPGWSQETQYF	TGTGCCAGCAGCCCAGGGTGGAGCCAAGAGACCCAGTACTTC
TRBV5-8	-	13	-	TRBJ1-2	CASSYDRNYGYTF	TGTGCCAGCAGTTATGACAGAAACTATGGCTACACCTTC
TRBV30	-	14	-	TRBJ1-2	CAWSWGGQQIGYTF	TGTGCCTGGAGTTGGGGCGGACAGCAGATTGGCTACACCTTC
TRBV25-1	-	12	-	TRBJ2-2	CASSEWAGELFF	TGTGCCAGCAGTGAATGGGCCGGGGAGCTGTTTTTT
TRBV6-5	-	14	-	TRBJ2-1	CASSYGSSYNEQFF	TGTGCCAGCAGTTACGGGAGCTCCTACAATGAGCAGTTCTTC
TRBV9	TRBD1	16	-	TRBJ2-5	CASSVGLDRTQETQYF	TGTGCCAGCAGCGTAGGTCTGGACAGGACCCAAGAGACCCAGTACTTC
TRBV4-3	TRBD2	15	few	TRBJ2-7	CASAAGLAGSYEQYF	TGCGCCAGCGCGGCGGGACTAGCGGGATCTTACGAGCAGTACTTC
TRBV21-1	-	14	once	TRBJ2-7	CASREWDRVYEQYF	TGTGCCAGCAGGGAATGGGACAGGGTGTACGAGCAGTACTTC
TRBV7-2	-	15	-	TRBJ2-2	CASSLVALETGELFF	TGTGCCAGCAGCTTAGTGGCCCTGGAGACCGGGGAGCTGTTTTTT
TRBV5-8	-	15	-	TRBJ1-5	CASTLLGGFDQPQHF	TGTGCCAGCACCCTCTTGGGCGGCTTTGATCAGCCCCAGCATTTT
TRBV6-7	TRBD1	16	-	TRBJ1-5	CASSYIQGAFNQPQHF	TGTGCCAGCAGTTACATACAGGGGGCTTTCAATCAGCCCCAGCATTTT